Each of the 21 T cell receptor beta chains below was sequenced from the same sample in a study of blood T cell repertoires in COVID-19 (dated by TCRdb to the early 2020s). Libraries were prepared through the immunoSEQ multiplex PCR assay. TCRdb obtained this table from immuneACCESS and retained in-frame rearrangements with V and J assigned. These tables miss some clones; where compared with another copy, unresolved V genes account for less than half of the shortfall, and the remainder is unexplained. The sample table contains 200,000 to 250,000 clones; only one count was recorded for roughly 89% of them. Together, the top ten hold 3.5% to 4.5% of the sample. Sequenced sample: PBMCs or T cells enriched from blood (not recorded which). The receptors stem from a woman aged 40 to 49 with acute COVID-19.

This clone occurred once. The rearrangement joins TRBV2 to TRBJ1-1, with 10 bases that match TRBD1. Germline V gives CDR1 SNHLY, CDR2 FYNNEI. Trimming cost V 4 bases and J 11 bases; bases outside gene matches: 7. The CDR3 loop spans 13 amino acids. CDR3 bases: TGTGCCAGCAGTGCGGGACAGGGGTCTCGGGCTTTCTTT. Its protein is CASSAGQGSRAFF.

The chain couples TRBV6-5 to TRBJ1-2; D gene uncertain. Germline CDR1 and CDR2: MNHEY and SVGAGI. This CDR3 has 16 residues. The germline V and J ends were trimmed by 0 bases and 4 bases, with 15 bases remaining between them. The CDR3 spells CASSYSKAGSSYGYTF. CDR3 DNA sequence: TGTGCCAGCAGTTACTCGAAGGCGGGTAGTAGCTATGGCTACACCTTC.

The CDR3, as DNA: TGTGCCAGTAGTATCGGGACTAGCGACACCGGGGAGCTGTTTTTT. Protein product: CASSIGTSDTGELFF. V and J are TRBV19 and TRBJ2-2, with 10 bases that match TRBD2. Germline V gene lookup returns CDR1 LNHDA and CDR2 SQIVND (reference sequence). The CDR3 has 15 residues. V shed 3 bases, J shed 3 bases, and the junction held 1 base outside the gene matches.

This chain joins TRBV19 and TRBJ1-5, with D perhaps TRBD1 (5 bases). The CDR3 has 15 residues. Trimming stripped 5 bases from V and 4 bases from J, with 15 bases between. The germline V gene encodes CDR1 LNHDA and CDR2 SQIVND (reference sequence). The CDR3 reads CASSGAGWTNQPQHF. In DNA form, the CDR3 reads TGTGCCAGTAGTGGGGCAGGGTGGACGAATCAGCCCCAGCATTTT.

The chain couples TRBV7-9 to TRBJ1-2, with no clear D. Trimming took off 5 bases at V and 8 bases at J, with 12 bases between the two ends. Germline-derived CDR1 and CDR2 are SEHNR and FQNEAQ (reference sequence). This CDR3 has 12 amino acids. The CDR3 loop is CASSPGVLGYTF. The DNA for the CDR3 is TGTGCCAGCAGCCCCGGGGTCCTCGGCTACACCTTC.

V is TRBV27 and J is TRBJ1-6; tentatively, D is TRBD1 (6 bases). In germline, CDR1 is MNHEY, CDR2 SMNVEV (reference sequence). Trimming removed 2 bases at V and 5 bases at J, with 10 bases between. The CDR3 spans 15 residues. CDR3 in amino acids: CASSLDRDNNSPLHF. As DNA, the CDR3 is TGTGCCAGCAGTTTAGACCGGGACAATAATTCACCCCTCCACTTT.

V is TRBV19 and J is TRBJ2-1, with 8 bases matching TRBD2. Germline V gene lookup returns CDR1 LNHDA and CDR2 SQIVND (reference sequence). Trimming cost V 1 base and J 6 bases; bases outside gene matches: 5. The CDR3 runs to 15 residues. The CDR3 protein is CASSIGGGPRNEQFF. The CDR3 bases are TGTGCCAGTAGTATAGGCGGGGGGCCCCGCAATGAGCAGTTCTTC.

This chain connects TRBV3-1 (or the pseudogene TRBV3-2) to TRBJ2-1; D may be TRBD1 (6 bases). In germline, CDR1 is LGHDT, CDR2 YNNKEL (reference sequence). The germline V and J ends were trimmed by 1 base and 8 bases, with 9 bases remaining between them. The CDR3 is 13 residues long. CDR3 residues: CASSQGNRDEQFF. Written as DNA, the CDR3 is TGTGCCAGCAGCCAAGGAAACAGGGATGAGCAGTTCTTC.

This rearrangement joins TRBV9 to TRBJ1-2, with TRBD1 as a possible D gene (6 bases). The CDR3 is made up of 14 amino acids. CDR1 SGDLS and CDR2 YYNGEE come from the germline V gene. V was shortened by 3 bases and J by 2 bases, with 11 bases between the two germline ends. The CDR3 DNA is TGTGCCAGCAGCGGCCGGGACAACAACTATGGCTACACCTTC. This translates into CASSGRDNNYGYTF.

CDR3 sequence: CATSRPGGARGPGELFF. CDR3 bases: TGTGCCACCAGCAGACCAGGAGGCGCCAGGGGCCCCGGGGAGCTGTTTTTT. The J gene is TRBJ2-2, the V gene TRBV15, with D possibly matching TRBD1 (6 bases). Per the germline V gene, CDR1 is LNHNV and CDR2 is YYDKDF (reference sequence). V was pared by 2 bases and J by 6 bases, with 19 bases between. The CDR3 has 17 residues.

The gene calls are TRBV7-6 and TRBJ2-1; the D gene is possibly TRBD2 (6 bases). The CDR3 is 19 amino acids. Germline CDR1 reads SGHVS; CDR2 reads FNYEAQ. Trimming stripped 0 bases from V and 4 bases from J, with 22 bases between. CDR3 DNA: TGTGCCAGCAGCTTAGCAATCGGCGGGGACTTCAGGCCTTACAATGAGCAGTTCTTC. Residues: CASSLAIGGDFRPYNEQFF.

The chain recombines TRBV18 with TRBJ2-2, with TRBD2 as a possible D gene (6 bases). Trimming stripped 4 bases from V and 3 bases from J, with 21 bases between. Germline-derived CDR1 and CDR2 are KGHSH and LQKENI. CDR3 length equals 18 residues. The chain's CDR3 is CASSLHGLGGAYTGELFF. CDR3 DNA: TGTGCCAGCTCACTCCATGGTTTAGGAGGGGCATACACCGGGGAGCTGTTTTTT.

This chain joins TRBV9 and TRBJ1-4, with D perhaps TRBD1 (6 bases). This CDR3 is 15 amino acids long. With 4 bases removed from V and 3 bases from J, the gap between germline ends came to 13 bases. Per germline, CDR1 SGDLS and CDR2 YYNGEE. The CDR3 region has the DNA TGTGCCAGCAGCCAGAGGGACAATTCTAATGAAAAACTGTTTTTT. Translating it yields CASSQRDNSNEKLFF.

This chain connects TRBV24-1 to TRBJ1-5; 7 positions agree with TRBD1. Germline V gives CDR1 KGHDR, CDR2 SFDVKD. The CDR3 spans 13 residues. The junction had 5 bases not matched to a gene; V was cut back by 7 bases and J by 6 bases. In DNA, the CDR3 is TGTGCCACCAGCGACAGGGCCGGTCAGCCCCAGCATTTT. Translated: CATSDRAGQPQHF.

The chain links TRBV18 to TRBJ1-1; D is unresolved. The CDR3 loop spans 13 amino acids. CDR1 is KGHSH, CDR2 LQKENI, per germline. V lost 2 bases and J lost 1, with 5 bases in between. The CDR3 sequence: CASSPNRNTEAFF. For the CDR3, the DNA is TGTGCCAGCTCACCAAACAGGAACACTGAAGCTTTCTTT.

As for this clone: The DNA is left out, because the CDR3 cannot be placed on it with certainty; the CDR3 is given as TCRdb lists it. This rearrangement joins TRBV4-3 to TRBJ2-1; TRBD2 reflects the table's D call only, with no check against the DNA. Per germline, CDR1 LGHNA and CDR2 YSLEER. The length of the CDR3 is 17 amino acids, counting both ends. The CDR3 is CASSQDIVGLGTPGRFF.

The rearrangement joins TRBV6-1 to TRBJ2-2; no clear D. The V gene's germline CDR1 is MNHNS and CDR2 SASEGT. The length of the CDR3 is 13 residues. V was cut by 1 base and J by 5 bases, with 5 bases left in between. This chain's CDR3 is CASSEVVTGELFF. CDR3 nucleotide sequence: TGTGCCAGCAGTGAAGTAGTTACCGGGGAGCTGTTTTTT.

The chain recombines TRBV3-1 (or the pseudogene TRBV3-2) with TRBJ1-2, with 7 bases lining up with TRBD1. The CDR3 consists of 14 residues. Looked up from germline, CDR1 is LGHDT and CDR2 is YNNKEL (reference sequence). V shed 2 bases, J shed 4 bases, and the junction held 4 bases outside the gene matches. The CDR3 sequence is CASSQRQGGYGYTF. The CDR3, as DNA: TGTGCCAGCAGCCAAAGACAGGGCGGCTATGGCTACACCTTC.

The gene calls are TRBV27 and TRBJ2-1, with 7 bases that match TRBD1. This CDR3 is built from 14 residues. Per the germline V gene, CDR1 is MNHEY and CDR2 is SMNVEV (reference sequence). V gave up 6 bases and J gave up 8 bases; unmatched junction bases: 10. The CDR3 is CASRHPGTADEQFF. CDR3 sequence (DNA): TGTGCCAGCAGGCATCCCGGGACAGCGGATGAGCAGTTCTTC.

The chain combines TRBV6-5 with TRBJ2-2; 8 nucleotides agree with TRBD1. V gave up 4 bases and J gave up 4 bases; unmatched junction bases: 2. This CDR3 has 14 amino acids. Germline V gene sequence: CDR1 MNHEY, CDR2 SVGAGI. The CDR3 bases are TGTGCCAGCAGTTCCACAGGGGGCACCGGGGAGCTGTTTTTT. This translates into CASSSTGGTGELFF.

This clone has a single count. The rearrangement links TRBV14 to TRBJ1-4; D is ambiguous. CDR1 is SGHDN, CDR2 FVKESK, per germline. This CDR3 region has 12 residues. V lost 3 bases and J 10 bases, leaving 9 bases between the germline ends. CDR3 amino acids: CASSHTAPKLFF. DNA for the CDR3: TGTGCCAGCAGCCACACCGCGCCAAAACTGTTTTTT.